The 21 T cell receptor beta chains presented below share a single source sample, sequenced in a study of spatial heterogeneity in lung cancer. One entry per CDR3 protein results from TCRdb running MiXCR on the 5' RACE reads. This sample has fewer than 20,000 distinct CDR3 sequences, with around a fifth found just once. As for time point: sample taken at primary tumor resection. Without sorting, whole RNA was sequenced from tumor, nontumor lung or frozen PBMC. The sequenced sample was PBMCs, obtained at surgery. These receptor sequences come from a male donor with early-stage non-small cell lung cancer.

By frequency in the sample, this clonotype is medium-sized. At one end the junction does not follow the germline gene, possibly because of a read error. V usage is TRBV7-7 and J usage is TRBJ2-6; 9 bases map to TRBD1. Looked up from germline, CDR1 is SSHAT and CDR2 is FNYEAQ (reference sequence). This CDR3 spans 20 amino acids. For the CDR3, the DNA is TGTGCTAGCAGCTCAATAACCCCGGGACAGGGAAGCTCTGGGGCCAACGTCCTGACTTTC. It encodes CASSSITPGQGSSGANVLTF.

With respect to this clonotype: This may come from a read error, since a much larger clone is one base off. This chain uses TRBV30 with TRBJ2-2, with 10 bases identical to TRBD1. Germline lookup yields CDR1 GTSNPN and CDR2 SVGIG (reference sequence). This CDR3 is 14 amino acids long. V was pared by 5 bases and J by 5 bases, with 5 bases of the junction left unmatched. The CDR3 spells CAWDGDRGTGELFF. CDR3 coding DNA: TGTGCCTGGGACGGGGACAGGGGTACCGGGGAGCTGTTTTTT.

At least ten counts were recorded for this clonotype. As DNA, the CDR3 is TGTGCCAGCAGCCCCAGCCGGGACAGGGCTAACTACGAGCAGTACTTC. This codes for CASSPSRDRANYEQYF. The chain links TRBV14 to TRBJ2-7; TRBD1 matches 9 bases. Germline assignment: CDR1 SGHDN and CDR2 FVKESK. J gave up 3 bases and V 4 bases, and 10 bases lay outside the gene matches. CDR3 size: 16 residues.

To note about this clonotype: The junction shows a germline mismatch at one end, possibly a read error. This chain connects TRBV5-1 to TRBJ2-7; tentative D call: TRBD1 (5 bases). This CDR3 region has 14 residues. Germline CDR1 is SGHRS and CDR2 is YFSETQ. The CDR3, as DNA: TGCGCCAGCAACTTGTTTGACAGTGTAAACGAGCAGTACTTC. It encodes CASNLFDSVNEQYF. Full variable domain (missing parts from reference TRBV5-1 and TRBJ2-7): KAGVTQTPRYLIKTRGQQVTLSCSPISGHRSVSWYQQTPGQGLQFLFEYFSETQRNKGNFPGRFSGRQFSNSRSEMNVSTLELGDSALYLCASNLFDSVNEQYFGPGTRLTVT.

The rearrangement links TRBV3-1 to TRBJ1-4; 9 bases align to TRBD1. The CDR3 runs to 16 residues. Germline-derived CDR1 and CDR2 are LGHDT and YNNKEL (reference sequence). The V gene end was trimmed by 4 bases and the J gene end by 6 bases; junction bases not matched to a gene: 9. DNA of the CDR3: TGTGCCAGCAGCCCCAGGACAGGGGATCTGGATGAAAAACTGTTTTTT. Its translation is CASSPRTGDLDEKLFF.

This clonotype was counted many times. This rearrangement joins TRBV5-1 to TRBJ2-5; TRBD1 agrees at 7 bases. V dropped 3 bases and J dropped 2; count of bases not matched to a gene: 1. The CDR3 runs to 13 residues. CDR1 and CDR2 (germline): SGHRS, YFSETQ. The CDR3 reads CASSWDSQETQYF. CDR3 in DNA: TGCGCCAGCAGCTGGGACAGTCAAGAGACCCAGTACTTC.

This clonotype was recorded at least ten times. The gene calls are TRBV7-8 and TRBJ1-4; D is possibly TRBD1 (5 bases). The germline V and J ends were trimmed by 4 bases and 8 bases, with 17 bases remaining between them. This CDR3 comprises 15 residues. CDR1 SGHVS and CDR2 FQNEAQ come from the germline V gene. CDR3 protein: CASSSRGLEREKLFF. In DNA form, the CDR3 reads TGTGCCAGCAGCTCCCGGGGACTGGAGAGAGAAAAACTGTTTTTT.

This sequence joins TRBV7-6 and TRBJ2-7; TRBD2 matches 7 bases. There are 14 residues in the CDR3. V was pared by 0 bases and J by 5 bases, with 4 bases of the junction left unmatched. Germline V CDR1 and CDR2: SGHVS, FNYEAQ. The CDR3 sequence is CASSLAGGPDEQYF. CDR3 nucleotides: TGTGCCAGCAGCTTAGCGGGAGGGCCTGACGAGCAGTACTTC. Full variable domain (rest looked up from reference TRBV7-6 and TRBJ2-7): GAGVSQSPRYKVTKRGQDVALRCDPISGHVSLYWYRQALGQGPEFLTYFNYEAQQDKSGLPNDRFSAERPEGSISTLTIQRTEQRDSAMYRCASSLAGGPDEQYFGPGTRLTVT.

CDR3 coding DNA: TGTGCCAGCAGTGTTTGGACAGGGGGGCGAGAGACCCAGTACTTC. Its translation is CASSVWTGGRETQYF. This chain connects TRBV6-1 to TRBJ2-5; 10 nucleotides align to TRBD1. The CDR3 is 15 amino acids. The germline V gene encodes CDR1 MNHNS and CDR2 SASEGT. V trimming: 4 bases; J trimming: 4 bases; junction bases outside the gene matches: 6.

J is TRBJ2-3 and V is TRBV30, with a tentative D call TRBD2 (5 bases). Germline assignment: CDR1 GTSNPN and CDR2 SVGIG (reference sequence). The CDR3 loop spans 11 amino acids. Between the trimmed V and J ends, which lost 5 bases and 4 bases, there was a span of 7 bases. The CDR3 sequence: CAWAGADTQYF. CDR3 bases: TGTGCCTGGGCCGGGGCAGATACGCAGTATTTT.

The table lists this clonotype with a few counts. The rearrangement links TRBV20-1 to TRBJ2-1, with 10 positions matching TRBD1. CDR1 DFQATT and CDR2 SNEGSKA come from the germline V gene (reference sequence). V shed 6 bases and J 3 bases; nucleotides not matched to a gene: 8. The CDR3 runs 15 residues. The CDR3 DNA is TGCAGTGCAAGGGACAGGGGAGCCCTCTACAATGAGCAGTTCTTC. Amino acid sequence: CSARDRGALYNEQFF.

This clonotype was counted between two and nine times. The V and J genes are TRBV12-3 or TRBV12-4 and TRBJ1-2; D is perhaps TRBD1 (6 bases). CDR3 length: 14 residues. V lost 6 bases and J 3 bases, leaving 14 bases between the germline ends. The CDR3 reads CASRPQGLDYGYTF. Here the CDR3 DNA reads TGTGCCAGCAGACCACAGGGCCTTGACTATGGCTACACCTTC.

There are many counts of this clonotype. The rearrangement links TRBV7-9 to TRBJ2-1, with D perhaps assigned TRBD1 or TRBD2 (5 bases each). There are 15 residues in the CDR3. Trimming took off 11 bases at V and 4 bases at J, with 21 bases between the two ends. CDR1 is SEHNR and CDR2 is FQNEAQ in the germline V gene (reference sequence). CDR3: CAATTGTGNYNEQFF. CDR3 DNA: TGTGCCGCAACTACCGGGACGGGAAATTACAATGAGCAGTTCTTC.

This chain joins TRBV25-1 and TRBJ1-2; no clear D. The ends were cut back, 0 bases at V and 4 bases at J, with 9 bases in the middle. This CDR3 has 14 amino acids. The V gene's germline CDR1 is MGHDK and CDR2 SYGVNS. The CDR3 bases are TGTGCCAGCAGTGAATATAACAGCCTCTATGGCTACACCTTC. This sequence encodes CASSEYNSLYGYTF.

This clonotype has at least ten counts. The rearrangement links TRBV12-3 or TRBV12-4 to TRBJ1-2, with D tentatively TRBD1 (6 bases). Trimming took 10 bases from V and 6 from J, leaving 18 bases between them. The CDR3 loop spans 13 amino acids. The CDR3 nucleotides are TGTGCCAATTCACAGGGATTTCGTGATGGCTACACCTTC. Protein sequence: CANSQGFRDGYTF.

This clonotype occurred many times. This chain joins TRBV3-1 and TRBJ1-1, with no clear D. The CDR3 is made up of 14 amino acids. Trimming took 1 base from V and 4 from J, leaving 10 bases between them. Per germline, CDR1 LGHDT and CDR2 YNNKEL (reference sequence). Here the CDR3 DNA reads TGTGCCAGCAGCCAAGGGTTTTCGGGCACTGAAGCTTTCTTT. This translates into CASSQGFSGTEAFF.

This clonotype was detected a few times. The J gene is TRBJ1-2, the V gene TRBV11-2, with a weak D call TRBD1 (6 bases). Trimming left V 5 bases short and J 6 bases short, with 10 bases between. Germline V gene lookup returns CDR1 SGHAT and CDR2 FQNNGV. This CDR3 spans 12 amino acids. CDR3 sequence: CASSLWTDGYTF. DNA of the CDR3: TGTGCCAGCAGCCTTTGGACAGATGGCTACACCTTC.

Many counts were recorded for this clonotype. The J gene is TRBJ2-1, the V gene TRBV29-1; D unresolved. CDR1 is SQVTM, CDR2 ANQGSEA, per germline. V was trimmed by 7 bases and J by 3 bases, leaving 7 bases between them. The CDR3 has 11 residues. This CDR3 is CSGELYNEQFF. For the CDR3, the DNA is TGCAGCGGCGAGCTCTACAATGAGCAGTTCTTC.

The chain combines TRBV20-1 with TRBJ2-7; 7 bases line up with TRBD1. The ends lost 5 bases at V and 4 bases at J; junction bases unmatched: 11. Germline CDR1 DFQATT, CDR2 SNEGSKA (reference sequence). The CDR3 is 14 residues long. CDR3 sequence: CSAGDREVAYEQYF. The CDR3 DNA follows: TGCAGTGCTGGCGACAGGGAAGTGGCTTACGAGCAGTACTTC.

This clonotype was found many times. This sequence joins TRBV5-1 and TRBJ2-2; perhaps TRBD1 as D (5 bases). This CDR3 has 16 amino acids. Per germline, CDR1 SGHRS and CDR2 YFSETQ. Trimming left V 0 bases short and J 6 bases short, with 15 bases between. The DNA of the CDR3 is TGCGCCAGCAGCTTGGAAGGCAGGGTCCCCGCCGGGGAGCTGTTTTTT. Protein product: CASSLEGRVPAGELFF.

This clonotype occurred many times. This sequence joins TRBV7-9 and TRBJ1-1; D uncertain. The V end was cut by 5 bases, the J end by 0 bases, with 19 bases between. From germline, CDR1 is SEHNR and CDR2 FQNEAQ (reference sequence). The CDR3 has 17 residues. The CDR3 sequence: CASSDPEGRRVNTEAFF. The CDR3, as DNA: TGTGCCAGCAGCGATCCCGAGGGAAGAAGGGTGAACACTGAAGCTTTCTTT.